This T cell receptor beta chain is drawn from a study of cytomegalovirus exposure and HLA in healthy donors. Study conclusions and caveats: Presence/absence analyses rested on an assumption that sequencing depth was roughly uniform across donors.

The J segment lost 2 bases and the V segment lost 7 bases, leaving 9 bases of the junction unmatched. Looked up from germline, CDR1 is SGHTA and CDR2 is FQGNSA. The CDR3 covers 16 residues. This clone was observed a few times. What it binds is not known. In the PCR, 60 Vbeta and 13 Jbeta primers were used. Method: immunoSEQ multiplex PCR; TCRdb's copy keeps in-frame clones and lacks some. The sample holds more than 140,000 clones, roughly 75% seen once. The receptor was derived from a man aged 40-55 years in good health and CMV-seronegative. The sequencing sample was made of PBMCs. The V and J genes are TRBV7-2 and TRBJ2-5, with TRBD2 matching over 11 bases. CDR3 sequence reads: CASNPGTSGFQETQYF. Here the CDR3 DNA reads TGTGCCAGCAACCCCGGGACTAGCGGTTTTCAAGAGACCCAGTACTTC.